This TCR beta chain originates from a study of CDR3 diversity in severe acne. Each CDR3 protein is one row after TCRdb ran MiXCR on the PCR reads. The table records about 100,000 distinct CDR3 sequences, around 56% of them present only once. CDR1 is SGHTA and CDR2 is FQGNSA in the germline V gene. The CDR3 has 16 residues. Trimming removed 2 bases at V and 3 bases at J, with 17 bases between. Source material: blood. The chain links TRBV7-2 to TRBJ2-7; tentative D call: TRBD1 (5 bases). The TCR sequence derives from a male donor with acne. For the CDR3, the DNA is TGTGCCAGCAGCTTAAGTCCAGGGCAGTCAGGCTACGAGCAGTACTTC. Translated: CASSLSPGQSGYEQYF.